This paragraph reports one TCR beta chain. This CDR3 is built from 15 residues. Germline V gene data show CDR1 as SGHKS and CDR2 as YYEKEE (reference sequence). J gave up 4 bases and V 2 bases, and 7 bases lay outside the gene matches. In the authors' workflow: Amplifying reference gene primers gave estimates of nucleated cell counts. Generated by immunoSEQ multiplex PCR, the TCRdb table keeps only in-frame clones and is missing some. For V, J and clone size, that table is used; D and trimming come from the DNA. The sample records about 28,000 clones, approximately 80% being singletons. This sample is part of a study of blood T cell repertoires in COVID-19. As for the study in general: COVID-19 samples, acute and convalescent, were from the United States, Italy and Spain. T cells, B-cell-depleted T cells, or PBMCs supplied cDNA or gDNA.

J is TRBJ2-7 and V is TRBV5-5, with TRBD2 identical over 9 bases. The sequencing input was peripheral blood. The TCR comes from a man aged 65 to 85 with active COVID-19. For the CDR3, the DNA is TGTGCCAGCAGCTTTCCGGGACTAGCAGCGTACGAGCAGTACTTC. Translating gives CASSFPGLAAYEQYF.